This T cell receptor beta chain comes out of a study of shared clonotypes between healthy human individuals. For the study at large: Donors, aged 18 to 49, were a couple of women and three men.

Turning to this clone: Its cognate antigen is unknown.

Profiled with immunoSEQ multiplex PCR; TCRdb holds only in-frame clones, not every one. The sample has roughly 450,000 clones, 75% to 85% seen once. Findings of the study overall: It was anticipated that sequencing depth would influence how many clonotypes donors shared.

With V trimmed by 5 bases and J by 8 bases, 12 bases remained unmatched. The length of the CDR3 is 17 residues. Germline V lookup: CDR1 SGHAT, CDR2 FQNNGV. With unsorted samples, genomic DNA was obtained from tens of millions of PBMCs. V and J are TRBV11-2 and TRBJ2-1; 13 bases map to TRBD2. This TCR came from a woman aged 40 to 49 in good health. Some clones in this sample may be carry-over from other donors' samples. Specimen: PBMCs. The CDR3 loop is CASSPLAGGPGLHEQFF. Written as DNA, the CDR3 is TGTGCCAGCAGCCCACTAGCGGGAGGGCCTGGCTTGCATGAGCAGTTCTTC.